This T cell receptor beta chain is drawn from a study of blood T cell repertoires in COVID-19. The study recruited people aged 18 to 89 years across approximately 24 US areas. Participants' reported clinical history set cohort assignment. In the original analysis: Estimation of nucleated cell counts relied on the amplification of reference gene primers. Sequencing was performed with immunoSEQ multiplex PCR; in TCRdb, only in-frame clones are kept and a portion is missing. V, J and clone size reflect that table, while D and trimming were determined from the DNA. The data hold over 200,000 clones, with about 90% observed a single time. Looked up from germline, CDR1 is SGHTA and CDR2 is FQGNSA. V dropped 4 bases and J dropped 1 base, with 14 bases sitting between them. This CDR3 contains 16 residues. This clone was counted once.

The chain combines TRBV7-2 with TRBJ1-3; D perhaps matches TRBD1 (5 bases). Sequencing was carried out using PBMCs or T cells enriched from blood (not recorded which). The receptor was isolated from a man younger than 45 who had recovered from COVID-19. The CDR3 region has the DNA TGTGCCAGCAGCTCGCGAGTGACAGTGTCTGGAAACACCATATATTTT. Protein sequence: CASSSRVTVSGNTIYF.